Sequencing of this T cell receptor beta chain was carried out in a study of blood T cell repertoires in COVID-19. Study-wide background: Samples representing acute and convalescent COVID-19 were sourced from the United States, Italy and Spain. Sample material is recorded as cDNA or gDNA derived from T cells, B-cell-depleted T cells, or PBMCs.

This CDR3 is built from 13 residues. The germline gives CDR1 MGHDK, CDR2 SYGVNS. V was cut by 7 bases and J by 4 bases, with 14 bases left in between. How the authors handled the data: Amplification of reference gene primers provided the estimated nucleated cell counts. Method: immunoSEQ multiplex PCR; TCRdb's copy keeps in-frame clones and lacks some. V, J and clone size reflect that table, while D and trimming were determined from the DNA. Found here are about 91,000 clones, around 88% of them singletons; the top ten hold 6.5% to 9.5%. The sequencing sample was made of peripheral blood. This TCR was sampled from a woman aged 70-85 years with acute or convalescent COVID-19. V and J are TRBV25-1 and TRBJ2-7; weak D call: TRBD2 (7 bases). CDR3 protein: CASTRGGGYEQYF. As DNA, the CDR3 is TGTGCCAGCACTCGAGGGGGGGGGTACGAGCAGTACTTC.